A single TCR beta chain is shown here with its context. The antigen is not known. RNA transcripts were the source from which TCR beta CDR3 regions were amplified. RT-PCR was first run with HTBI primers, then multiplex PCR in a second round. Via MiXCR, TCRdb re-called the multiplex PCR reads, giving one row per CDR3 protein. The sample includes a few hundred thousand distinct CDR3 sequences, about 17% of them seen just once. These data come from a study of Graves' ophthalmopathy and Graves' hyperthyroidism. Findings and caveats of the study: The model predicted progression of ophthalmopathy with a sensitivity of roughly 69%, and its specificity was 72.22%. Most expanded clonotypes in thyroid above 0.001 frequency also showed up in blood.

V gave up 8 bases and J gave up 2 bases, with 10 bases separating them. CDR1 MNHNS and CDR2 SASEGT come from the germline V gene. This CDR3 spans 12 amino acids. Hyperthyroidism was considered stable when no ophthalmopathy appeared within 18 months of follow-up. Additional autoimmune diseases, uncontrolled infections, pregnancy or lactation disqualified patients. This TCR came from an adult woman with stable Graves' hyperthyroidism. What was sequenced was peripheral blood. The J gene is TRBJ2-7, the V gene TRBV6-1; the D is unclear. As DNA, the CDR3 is TGTGCCAGCGAAAAGGGAACCTACGAGCAGTACTTC. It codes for CASEKGTYEQYF.